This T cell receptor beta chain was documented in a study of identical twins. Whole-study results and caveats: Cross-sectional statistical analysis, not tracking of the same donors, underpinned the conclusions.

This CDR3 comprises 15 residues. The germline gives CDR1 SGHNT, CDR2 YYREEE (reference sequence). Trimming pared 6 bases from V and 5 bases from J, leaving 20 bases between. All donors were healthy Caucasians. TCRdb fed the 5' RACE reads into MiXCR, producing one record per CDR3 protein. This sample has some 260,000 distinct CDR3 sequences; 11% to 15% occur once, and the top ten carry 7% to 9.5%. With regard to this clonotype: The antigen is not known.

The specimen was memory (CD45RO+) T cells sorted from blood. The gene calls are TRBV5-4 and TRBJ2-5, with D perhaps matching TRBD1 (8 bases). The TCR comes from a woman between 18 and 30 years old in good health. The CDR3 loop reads CASKDLQGGEETQYF. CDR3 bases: TGTGCCAGCAAGGACTTACAGGGGGGGGAGGAGACCCAGTACTTC.